The clone carrying this T cell receptor beta chain was seen at least ten times. In TCRdb, the 5' RACE reads were re-called with MiXCR into one record per CDR3 protein. Of hundreds of thousands of distinct CDR3 sequences listed, over 15% are singletons. The sample comes from a study of identical twins. Trimming removed 4 bases at V and 0 bases at J, with 10 bases between. This CDR3 contains 14 residues. The same sample was also used in a study of T cells expressing NK-cell markers.

The TCR sequence derives from a woman between 18 and 29 years old in good health. The sample consisted of PBMCs. The rearrangement links TRBV12-3 or TRBV12-4 to TRBJ2-7; D is possibly TRBD1 (6 bases). In DNA, the CDR3 is TGTGCCAGCAGTTCGGGACACAGCTCCTACGAGCAGTACTTC. Translating it yields CASSSGHSSYEQYF.